This T cell receptor (beta chain) was sequenced during a study of T cells in narcolepsy. Study findings and constraints: Some memory CD4+ repertoires had no autoreactive clone sequences. Reportedly, autoreactive clonotypes were serially detected in patients' blood but not controls'.

A single count supports this clone. The antigen is undetermined. Profiled with immunoSEQ multiplex PCR; TCRdb holds only in-frame clones, not every one. Of fewer than 40,000 clones in the sample, 70% to 80% were seen once. From germline, CDR1 is LNHDA and CDR2 SQIVND (reference sequence). J gave up 5 bases and V 8 bases, and 9 bases lay outside the gene matches. The CDR3 runs to 14 residues. This TCR was sampled from a human donor with narcolepsy. The chain recombines TRBV19 with TRBJ2-1; 7 bases line up with TRBD1. Sequencing was done on a sample of CD45RA- memory CD4+ T cells from PBMCs. This CDR3 reads CASGRDSTDNEQFF. The CDR3 DNA is TGTGCCAGTGGTCGGGACAGTACAGACAATGAGCAGTTCTTC.